The 29 T cell receptor beta chains given below trace back to one sample, sequenced in a study of beta chain features in type 1 diabetes. cDNA synthesis used the whole RNA isolate, giving expressed TCRB sequences. Some clones are missing from TCRdb's copy, which holds only in-frame ones; the method was immunoSEQ multiplex PCR. The sample holds some 110,000 clones, around 15% seen once. The antigens of these receptors remain unknown. Study observations and caveats: Type 1 diabetes patients had TCRB CDR3s that were shorter (moderately but significantly so) in all four CD4+ subsets.

The sample consisted of central memory CD4+ T cells from blood. The receptor source for this set is a young man with type 1 diabetes.

V is TRBV5-1 and J is TRBJ2-7; weak D call: TRBD1 (6 bases). The germline V gene encodes CDR1 SGHRS and CDR2 YFSETQ. The length of the CDR3 is 13 residues. The V gene lost 3 bases and the J gene lost 5 bases, with 12 bases spanning the gap. DNA for the CDR3: TGCGCCAGCAGCTCGCTCCAGGGGAACGAGCAGTACTTC. Translated, it gives CASSSLQGNEQYF. The whole variable domain, filled in from reference TRBV5-1 and TRBJ2-7, reads KAGVTQTPRYLIKTRGQQVTLSCSPISGHRSVSWYQQTPGQGLQFLFEYFSETQRNKGNFPGRFSGRQFSNSRSEMNVSTLELGDSALYLCASSSLQGNEQYFGPGTRLTVT.

There are a few counts of this clone. The chain links TRBV29-1 to TRBJ2-6; D could derive from TRBD1 or TRBD2 (5 bases each). Trimming pared 4 bases from V and 0 bases from J, leaving 19 bases between. The CDR3 runs to 18 residues. Germline V gene lookup returns CDR1 SQVTM and CDR2 ANQGSEA. CDR3 region: CSVVFGVGGTSGANVLTF. The CDR3 nucleotides are TGCAGCGTTGTATTCGGCGTTGGGGGAACCTCTGGGGCCAACGTCCTGACTTTC.

In its sample, this clone was seen a few times. This chain joins TRBV29-1 and TRBJ2-7, with D perhaps matching TRBD1 (5 bases). This CDR3 comprises 13 residues. The V gene lost 3 bases and the J gene lost 0 bases, with 9 bases spanning the gap. Germline V lookup: CDR1 SQVTM, CDR2 ANQGSEA. CDR3 sequence (DNA): TGCAGCGTTGACTCAGGGCGCTCCTACGAGCAGTACTTC. Translation gives CSVDSGRSYEQYF.

This chain connects TRBV30 to TRBJ1-2; D may be TRBD1 (5 bases). V was clipped by 5 bases and J by 8 bases, with 15 bases between them. Germline V lookup: CDR1 GTSNPN, CDR2 SVGIG (reference sequence). The CDR3 covers 12 residues. The CDR3 DNA reads TGTGCCTGGGGCCGGCAGGGTGACGGCTACACCTTC. Translating gives CAWGRQGDGYTF.

This clone was picked up a small number of times. The J gene is TRBJ1-2, the V gene TRBV7-2; 7 bases line up with TRBD1. J gave up 8 bases and V 5 bases, and 5 bases lay outside the gene matches. CDR1 and CDR2 (germline): SGHTA, FQGNSA. The CDR3 has 12 amino acids. The CDR3: CASSQQGRGYTF. CDR3 nucleotides: TGTGCCAGCAGCCAACAGGGGAGGGGCTACACCTTC.

The V gene is TRBV19, the J gene TRBJ2-5, with 8 bases that match TRBD2. The V gene end was trimmed by 5 bases and the J gene end by 3 bases; junction bases not matched to a gene: 8. Germline CDR1 LNHDA, CDR2 SQIVND (reference sequence). There are 15 residues in the CDR3. CDR3 loop: CASSPGGTSEETQYF. CDR3 sequence (DNA): TGTGCCAGTAGTCCGGGAGGGACCTCCGAAGAGACCCAGTACTTC. Complete variable domain (other parts from reference TRBV19 and TRBJ2-5): DGGITQSPKYLFRKEGQNVTLSCEQNLNHDAMYWYRQDPGQGLRLIYYSQIVNDFQKGDIAEGYSVSREKKESFPLTVTSAQKNPTAFYLCASSPGGTSEETQYFGPGTRLLVL.

This clone showed up many times. CDR3 sequence reads: CASSPKQRLNTEAFF. In nucleotides, the CDR3 is TGTGCCAGCAGCCCGAAACAGCGATTGAACACTGAAGCTTTCTTT. This chain connects TRBV7-2 to TRBJ1-1; no clear D. The length of the CDR3 is 15 residues. With 5 bases removed from V and 0 bases from J, the gap between germline ends came to 13 bases. Germline CDR1 is SGHTA and CDR2 is FQGNSA. Using reference TRBV7-2 and TRBJ1-1 for the parts outside the CDR3, the full variable domain is GAGVSQSPSNKVTEKGKDVELRCDPISGHTALYWYRQSLGQGLEFLIYFQGNSAPDKSGLPSDRFSAERTGGSVSTLTIQRTQQEDSAVYLCASSPKQRLNTEAFFGQGTRLTVV.

A few counts support this clone. Other nucleotide sequences in the sample specify the same CDR3. V and J are TRBV30 and TRBJ1-5, with unresolved D. Trimming shortened V by 5 bases and J by 2 bases, and 7 bases separated the two germline ends. This CDR3 contains 12 residues. Germline V gives CDR1 GTSNPN, CDR2 SVGIG (reference sequence). The CDR3 loop reads CAWGGGNQPQHF. CDR3 bases: TGTGCCTGGGGAGGCGGCAATCAGCCCCAGCATTTT. The full variable domain, completed using reference TRBV30 and TRBJ1-5, is SQTIHQWPATLVQPVGSPLSLECTVEGTSNPNLYWYRQAAGRGLQLLFYSVGIGQISSEVPQNLSASRPQDRQFILSSKKLLLSDSGFYLCAWGGGNQPQHFGDGTRLSIL.

The chain recombines TRBV19 with TRBJ2-5; 11 bases are shared with TRBD2. The CDR3 is made up of 13 amino acids. Unmatched junction bases numbered 3, after V lost 8 bases and J lost 4 bases. The germline CDR1 and CDR2 sequences are LNHDA and SQIVND (reference sequence). The CDR3 nucleotides read TGTGCCAGTTCCGGGACTAGCGGAGAGACCCAGTACTTC. Translated: CASSGTSGETQYF.

The chain links TRBV29-1 to TRBJ2-3; TRBD2 aligns across 11 bases. CDR1 and CDR2 (germline): SQVTM, ANQGSEA. J was trimmed by 6 bases and V by 7 bases; bases with no gene match: 9. This CDR3 has 14 residues. CDR3 region: CSGRTSGGTDTQYF. CDR3 bases: TGCAGCGGGAGAACTAGCGGGGGTACCGATACGCAGTATTTT.

This clone has just a few counts. The CDR3 DNA follows: TGTGCCAGCAGCTTGGAGCTCGGGGGGCAGGCTGAAGCTTTCTTT. The encoded protein is CASSLELGGQAEAFF. The chain has TRBV5-4 and TRBJ1-1, with a possible D match to TRBD1 (6 bases). Germline CDR1 and CDR2: SGHNT and YYREEE (reference sequence). Trimming shortened V by 0 bases and J by 6 bases, and 15 bases separated the two germline ends. The CDR3 sequence is 15 residues long.

This clone has only a few counts. The chain recombines TRBV30 with TRBJ2-5, with TRBD1 matching over 7 bases. This CDR3 has 15 residues. Germline values: CDR1 GTSNPN, CDR2 SVGIG (reference sequence). Unmatched junction bases numbered 8, after V lost 1 base and J lost 3 bases. The CDR3 loop reads CAWSGRGTAEETQYF. For the CDR3, the DNA is TGTGCCTGGAGTGGACGTGGGACAGCTGAAGAGACCCAGTACTTC.

This clone has only a few counts. This chain links TRBV7-2 with TRBJ2-6, with D maybe TRBD1 (6 bases). Trimming took off 4 bases at V and 3 bases at J, with 10 bases between the two ends. CDR3 size: 15 residues. Germline V gene lookup returns CDR1 SGHTA and CDR2 FQGNSA. The CDR3 nucleotides read TGTGCCAGCAGCTCGCAGGGGAATGGGGCCAACGTCCTGACTTTC. Its protein product is CASSSQGNGANVLTF.

CDR3 in DNA: TGTGCCAGCAGCTTATCGCAGGGTGGTAACGAAAAACTGTTTTTT. It is translated as CASSLSQGGNEKLFF. This chain links TRBV7-9 with TRBJ1-4; TRBD1 might be the D (5 bases). CDR1 and CDR2 (germline): SEHNR, FQNEAQ (reference sequence). V was cut by 2 bases and J by 8 bases, with 15 bases left in between. The CDR3 is 15 residues long. Combining the CDR3 with reference TRBV7-9 and TRBJ1-4 gives the whole variable domain DTGVSQNPRHKITKRGQNVTFRCDPISEHNRLYWYRQTLGQGPEFLTYFQNEAQLEKSRLLSDRFSAERPKGSFSTLEIQRTEQGDSAMYLCASSLSQGGNEKLFFGSGTQLSVL.

Written as DNA, the CDR3 is TGCAGCGCCGGCCCAGGCGCCTCTGGAAACACCATATATTTT. It encodes CSAGPGASGNTIYF. The chain combines TRBV29-1 with TRBJ1-3; D unclear. Germline assignment: CDR1 SQVTM and CDR2 ANQGSEA. This CDR3 has 14 residues. Trimming removed 7 bases from V and 0 bases from J, with 13 bases in between.

This clone was counted only a few times. At the DNA level, this CDR3 is encoded by other sequences in the same sample as well. The V gene is TRBV11-2, the J gene TRBJ2-6; D unresolved. The length of the CDR3 is 15 residues. The V and J ends lost 4 bases and 2 bases respectively, with 9 bases between them. Germline CDR1 and CDR2: SGHAT and FQNNGV. The CDR3 DNA reads as TGTGCCAGCAGCTACACGGAGACTGGGGCCAACGTCCTGACTTTC. It is translated as CASSYTETGANVLTF.

The CDR3 nucleotides are TGTGCCAGCAGCCAAGATAGCGAGACCACCCGCGAGCAGTACTTC. It specifies CASSQDSETTREQYF. The chain is built from TRBV4-2 and TRBJ2-7, with D tentatively TRBD2 (5 bases). CDR1 is LGHNA and CDR2 is YNFKEQ in the germline V gene. This CDR3 is 15 amino acids long. Deletions cut 0 bases from V and 6 bases from J, with 15 bases between.

The chain employs TRBV2 and TRBJ2-3, with D uncertain. Trimming removed 4 bases from V and 0 bases from J, with 5 bases in between. CDR3 length equals 13 residues. The germline V gene encodes CDR1 SNHLY and CDR2 FYNNEI. The CDR3 here is CASSASSTDTQYF. The CDR3 region has the DNA TGTGCCAGCAGTGCCTCGAGCACAGATACGCAGTATTTT. Drawing the rest from reference TRBV2 and TRBJ2-3, the complete variable domain is EPEVTQTPSHQVTQMGQEVILRCVPISNHLYFYWYRQILGQKVEFLVSFYNNEISEKSEIFDDQFSVERPDGSNFTLKIRSTKLEDSAMYFCASSASSTDTQYFGPGTRLTVL.

This clone was seen only a few times. The V gene is TRBV9, the J gene TRBJ2-3; 8 nucleotides agree with TRBD2. There are 14 residues in the CDR3. CDR1 is SGDLS and CDR2 is YYNGEE in the germline V gene. V dropped 3 bases and J dropped 1; count of bases not matched to a gene: 1. The CDR3 nucleotides read TGTGCCAGCAGCGGGCGGGGGGGCACAGATACGCAGTATTTT. Translated, it gives CASSGRGGTDTQYF.

The chain's CDR3 is CASSVGGTGEHEQYF. The CDR3 DNA reads as TGTGCCAGCAGCGTAGGTGGGACAGGGGAACACGAGCAGTACTTC. This chain uses TRBV9 with TRBJ2-7, with TRBD1 identical over 10 bases. V trimming: 0 bases; J trimming: 5 bases; junction bases outside the gene matches: 5. CDR3 length: 15 residues. CDR1 SGDLS and CDR2 YYNGEE come from the germline V gene.

This clone turned up a few times. The rearrangement uses TRBV7-6 and TRBJ1-6; D might be TRBD1 (5 bases). The V end lost 5 bases, the J end lost 5 bases, and 16 bases lay between the germline ends. CDR1 SGHVS and CDR2 FNYEAQ come from the germline V gene. CDR3 length equals 16 residues. CDR3 nucleotides: TGTGCCAGCAGCGCCCAGGGCAGCCAGAATAATTCACCCCTCCACTTT. Encoded protein: CASSAQGSQNNSPLHF.

This clone has just a few counts. The chain couples TRBV6-6 to TRBJ2-3, with 9 bases matching TRBD1. Losses at the gene ends were 8 bases for V and 5 bases for J; bases not matched to a gene: 5. Germline assignment: CDR1 MNHNY and CDR2 SVGAGI (reference sequence). The CDR3 contains 13 residues. The CDR3, as DNA: TGTGCCAGCCGGGACAGGGAGTTAGATACGCAGTATTTT. Amino acids: CASRDRELDTQYF.

Only a few counts were recorded for this clone. J is TRBJ1-2 and V is TRBV7-2; 8 nucleotides line up with TRBD1. The germline V gene has CDR1 SGHTA and CDR2 FQGNSA. The J segment lost 5 bases and the V segment lost 5 bases, leaving 10 bases of the junction unmatched. The CDR3 totals 15 residues. The CDR3 bases are TGTGCCAGCAGCCGAGAGGGACAGGCGAGGTATGGCTACACCTTC. It translates to CASSREGQARYGYTF.

This clone has only a few counts. The CDR3 region is CASSFTGGSPLHF. CDR3 DNA sequence: TGTGCCAGCAGCTTCACAGGGGGATCACCCCTCCACTTT. V is TRBV7-9 and J is TRBJ1-6; 8 bases fit TRBD1. The germline CDR1 and CDR2 sequences are SEHNR and FQNEAQ (reference sequence). Trimming removed 3 bases from V and 10 bases from J; junction bases left unmatched: 2. This CDR3 comprises 13 residues.

The chain couples TRBV12-5 to TRBJ2-5; D unclear. Germline V gives CDR1 LGHNT, CDR2 FRNRAP. The CDR3 runs to 12 residues. The V and J ends lost 6 bases and 5 bases respectively, with 10 bases between them. The CDR3 region is CASGTNGETQYF. The CDR3 region has the DNA TGTGCTAGTGGCACTAACGGTGAGACCCAGTACTTC.

The chain joins TRBV9 to TRBJ2-3, with 7 bases aligning to TRBD1. In germline, CDR1 is SGDLS, CDR2 YYNGEE. Trimming cost V 3 bases and J 1 base; bases outside gene matches: 5. The CDR3 is 15 residues long. This CDR3 reads CASSGTGHRTDTQYF. In nucleotides, the CDR3 is TGTGCCAGCAGCGGGACAGGACACCGCACAGATACGCAGTATTTT.

This clone was detected a few times. CDR3 nucleotides: TGTGCCAGCTCCCCGGGACAGGGTCCGGAAGAGACCCAGTACTTC. It yields the protein CASSPGQGPEETQYF. This chain joins TRBV18 and TRBJ2-5, with 9 nucleotides matching TRBD1. The CDR3 has 15 amino acids. Unmatched junction bases numbered 8, after V lost 6 bases and J lost 3 bases. Germline assignment: CDR1 KGHSH and CDR2 LQKENI. Full variable domain (missing parts from reference TRBV18 and TRBJ2-5): NAGVMQNPRHLVRRRGQEARLRCSPMKGHSHVYWYRQLPEEGLKFMVYLQKENIIDESGMPKERFSAEFPKEGPSILRIQQVVRGDSAAYFCASSPGQGPEETQYFGPGTRLLVL.

This clone was detected a few times. This rearrangement joins TRBV7-2 to TRBJ2-3, with D uncertain. The CDR3 is made up of 15 amino acids. Trimming shortened V by 1 base and J by 2 bases, and 10 bases separated the two germline ends. Germline V gene sequence: CDR1 SGHTA, CDR2 FQGNSA. CDR3 bases: TGTGCCAGCAGCTTAGACGCAGGTCTCACAGATACGCAGTATTTT. Translated: CASSLDAGLTDTQYF.

The chain links TRBV7-9 to TRBJ1-1; D is possibly TRBD1 (5 bases). The germline V gene encodes CDR1 SEHNR and CDR2 FQNEAQ (reference sequence). Trimming shortened V by 5 bases and J by 1 base, and 11 bases separated the two germline ends. CDR3 length: 14 residues. CDR3 sequence reads: CASSAQVRNTEAFF. The CDR3 nucleotides are TGTGCCAGCAGCGCACAGGTTAGGAACACTGAAGCTTTCTTT.